The 11 T cell receptor beta chains below come from one sample, sequenced in a study of blood T cell repertoires in COVID-19. This table comes from immunoSEQ multiplex PCR, and its TCRdb copy is limited to in-frame clones, with some not included. Of 80,000 or so clones in the sample, 85% were seen once. The sequenced material came from peripheral blood. These receptors were collected from a man aged 50-59 years with COVID-19, enrolled during active disease.

The CDR3 protein is CASSTTGTDTQYF. CDR3 DNA sequence: TGTGCCAGCAGTACGACAGGCACAGATACGCAGTATTTT. The rearrangement joins TRBV6-1 to TRBJ2-3, with D possibly TRBD1 on 5 matching bases. This CDR3 comprises 13 residues. Trimming pared 5 bases from V and 1 base from J, leaving 7 bases between. Germline V CDR1 and CDR2: MNHNS, SASEGT.

J is TRBJ2-7 and V is TRBV28; 8 nucleotides agree with TRBD1. Germline V lookup: CDR1 MDHEN, CDR2 SYDVKM. The J segment lost 5 bases and the V segment lost 5 bases, leaving 8 bases of the junction unmatched. CDR3 length: 14 amino acids. Here the CDR3 reads CASSAQGAQDEQYF. The DNA of the CDR3 is TGTGCCAGCAGTGCCCAGGGGGCCCAGGACGAGCAGTACTTC.

The chain couples TRBV6-5 to TRBJ1-5; perhaps TRBD1 as D (6 bases). Trimming left V 6 bases short and J 6 bases short, with 12 bases between. The CDR3 covers 13 residues. Germline-derived CDR1 and CDR2 are MNHEY and SVGAGI. The CDR3 coding sequence is TGTGCCAGCAGACAGGGTGACGCTCAGCCCCAGCATTTT. Amino acids: CASRQGDAQPQHF.

The V call is TRBV15, the J call TRBJ2-1, with TRBD2 matching 16 bases. The CDR3 consists of 17 residues. Per germline, CDR1 LNHNV and CDR2 YYDKDF (reference sequence). The V and J ends lost 4 bases and 8 bases, in that order; junction bases with no gene match: 8. CDR3 sequence (DNA): TGTGCCACCAGCACCCTCGGGGGACTAGCGGGAGGGGATGAGCAGTTCTTC. Translating it yields CATSTLGGLAGGDEQFF.

J is TRBJ2-7 and V is TRBV6-5; weak D call: TRBD2 (6 bases). V lost 5 bases and J lost 1, with 15 bases in between. CDR1 and CDR2 (germline): MNHEY, SVGAGI. This CDR3 is 15 amino acids long. This chain's CDR3 is CASSPTSGASYEQYF. DNA for the CDR3: TGTGCCAGCAGTCCTACTTCGGGAGCATCCTACGAGCAGTACTTC.

The V and J genes are TRBV14 and TRBJ1-2, with TRBD1 matching 7 bases. The trim removed 1 base at V and 3 bases at J, leaving 5 bases unmatched. Germline V lookup: CDR1 SGHDN, CDR2 FVKESK. The CDR3 covers 15 residues. DNA of the CDR3: TGTGCCAGCAGCCAAGGGGCGGGGACAGACTATGGCTACACCTTC. This sequence encodes CASSQGAGTDYGYTF. Combining the CDR3 with reference TRBV14 and TRBJ1-2 gives the whole variable domain EAGVTQFPSHSVIEKGQTVTLRCDPISGHDNLYWYRRVMGKEIKFLLHFVKESKQDESGMPNNRFLAERTGGTYSTLKVQPAELEDSGVYFCASSQGAGTDYGYTFGSGTRLTVV.

This chain uses TRBV3-1 (or the pseudogene TRBV3-2) with TRBJ1-1; 10 bases agree with TRBD1. The germline CDR1 and CDR2 sequences are LGHDT and YNNKEL (reference sequence). Trimming cost V 3 bases and J 3 bases; bases outside gene matches: 16. CDR3 length equals 19 residues. In nucleotides, the CDR3 is TGTGCCAGCAGCCAGTCCCGGGACAGGGGCGGGGGCCTGGACACTGAAGCTTTCTTT. Protein: CASSQSRDRGGGLDTEAFF.

This clone was detected only once. The chain recombines TRBV19 with TRBJ2-7; TRBD2 agrees at 8 bases. V dropped 4 bases and J dropped 2; count of bases not matched to a gene: 7. The CDR3 totals 15 residues. Germline V gene sequence: CDR1 LNHDA, CDR2 SQIVND (reference sequence). The CDR3 nucleotides read TGTGCCAGTAGTAGGTCTAGCGGGTCCCCCTACGAGCAGTACTTC. Protein sequence: CASSRSSGSPYEQYF.

This chain uses TRBV30 with TRBJ2-5, with 14 bases aligning to TRBD2. Trimming took 0 bases from V and 1 from J; bases not matched to a gene: 13. Germline values: CDR1 GTSNPN, CDR2 SVGIG (reference sequence). This CDR3 has 20 amino acids. CDR3 in amino acids: CAWSVRRGLAGEGGQETQYF. The CDR3 DNA reads TGTGCCTGGAGTGTACGCCGGGGACTAGCGGGAGAGGGGGGCCAAGAGACCCAGTACTTC.

The chain has TRBV6-2 or TRBV6-3 and TRBJ2-5; D unresolved. Per germline, CDR1 MNHEY and CDR2 SVGEGT. V gave up 0 bases and J gave up 5 bases, with 7 bases separating them. The length of the CDR3 is 13 residues. The CDR3 region has the DNA TGTGCCAGCAGTTACTCAGTGGAGGAGACCCAGTACTTC. Its translation: CASSYSVEETQYF.

The chain uses TRBV25-1 and TRBJ2-7; the match to TRBD1 covers 7 bases. With V trimmed by 0 bases and J by 3 bases, 5 bases remained unmatched. In germline, CDR1 is MGHDK, CDR2 SYGVNS. The CDR3 runs to 15 residues. CDR3 nucleotides: TGTGCCAGCAGTGAATATAAGGGGGCGCGCTACGAGCAGTACTTC. It specifies CASSEYKGARYEQYF.